One sample yielded the 30 T cell receptor beta chains listed below, sequenced in a study of tumor-infiltrating lymphocytes in primary liver carcinoma (dated by TCRdb to about 2017). The sample was run on an Illumina HiSeq 2500. A constant-region primer and ProtoScript II reverse transcriptase were used to reverse-transcribe TCRbeta-specific cDNA from approximately 450 ng total RNA. Construction of the TCRbeta libraries relied on three nested rounds of multiplex PCR, following a slightly modified ARM-PCR procedure. Multiplex TRBV1-TRBV30 forward primers and a Cbeta reverse primer were used in the first two PCR rounds, each of which was run for 10 cycles. TCRdb reanalyzed the raw reads on its own, using fastp at Q25 for trimming and MiXCR for clone calling, and kept in-frame beta chains. When rows share a CDR3 protein, they turn into one entry using the most common DNA and genes. The sample contains some 22,000 distinct CDR3 sequences, roughly 80% of them found a single time. The ten largest clonotypes hold 32% of the sample.

Without any cell sorting, total RNA and DNA were extracted together from around 20-30 mg of bulk tissue using the AllPrep DNA/RNA mini kit. The sample consisted of liver tumor tissue from sampling region 5. The cell subset or site label corresponds to: tumor region T5, tumor centre. All receptors derive from a young woman with primary liver carcinoma and hepatitis B virus infection.

The sample holds one count of this clonotype. Lacking the conserved final phenylalanine or tryptophan, this CDR3 likely reflects a read error. The limits of the CDR3 on the DNA are not certain, so only TCRdb's listed CDR3 is given. This chain connects TRBV28 to TRBJ2-3. Germline V gene data show CDR1 as MDHEN and CDR2 as SYDVKM. The CDR3 totals 17 residues, both ends included. The CDR3 protein is CASSFNSMRWGTDTRYS.

This chain links TRBV5-4 with TRBJ1-6; 7 bases line up with TRBD1. Germline trimming cut 5 bases from V and 5 bases from J; bases unmatched to any gene: 7. The CDR3 is 15 amino acids. In germline, CDR1 is SGHNT, CDR2 YYREEE (reference sequence). CDR3 nucleotide sequence: TGTGCCAGCAGTACAGGGGCGGGGGATAATTCACCCCTCCACTTT. Protein sequence: CASSTGAGDNSPLHF.

Notes on this clonotype: Sequence at one end of the junction differs from germline and may be a read error. The rearrangement joins TRBV4-3 to TRBJ1-2; D is perhaps TRBD1 (5 bases). The CDR3 has 20 residues. CDR1 is LGHNA and CDR2 is YSLEER in the germline V gene. CDR3 region: CASNQGEGRGRTATNDGYTF. The CDR3 DNA reads as TGCGCCAGCAACCAAGGCGAAGGGAGGGGCAGGACCGCTACTAACGATGGCTACACCTTC.

The rearrangement joins TRBV4-1 to TRBJ2-1; D is perhaps TRBD2 (6 bases). The V end was cut by 0 bases, the J end by 12 bases, with 18 bases between. Germline assignment: CDR1 MGHRA and CDR2 YSYEKL. The CDR3 totals 15 residues. The CDR3 region has the DNA TGCGCCAGCAGCCAAGATGGCCTAGCGAGGGGTGGGCAGTTCTTC. As protein: CASSQDGLARGGQFF.

Concerning this clonotype: A junction boundary mismatches the germline segment, possibly from a read error. V gene TRBV4-2 combines with J gene TRBJ2-3; the D gene is possibly TRBD2 (6 bases). Germline values: CDR1 LGHNA, CDR2 YNFKEQ. The CDR3 spans 15 residues. The CDR3 DNA reads TGTACTAGCAGCCGGAACCCTCGGGAGTTTGATATGCAGTATTTT. Protein sequence: CTSSRNPREFDMQYF.

This clonotype is a singleton in its sample. The rearrangement uses TRBV12-3 or TRBV12-4 and TRBJ2-7; D unclear. V was pared by 10 bases and J by 1 base, with 11 bases between. The length of the CDR3 is 12 residues. CDR3 sequence reads: CATNSQSYEQYF. The DNA for the CDR3 is TGTGCCACTAATTCCCAATCCTACGAGCAGTACTTC.

The chain combines TRBV11-2 with TRBJ2-7; D is possibly TRBD2 (5 bases). The germline V gene has CDR1 SGHAT and CDR2 FQNNGV. The CDR3 extends over 15 amino acids. The V end was cut by 1 base, the J end by 12 bases, with 22 bases between. The CDR3 is CASSLGTRDLRGRYF. For the CDR3, the DNA is TGTGCCAGCAGCTTAGGAACGAGGGATCTACGCGGCCGGTACTTC. The full variable domain, its missing parts supplied by reference TRBV11-2 and TRBJ2-7, is EAGVAQSPRYKIIEKRQSVAFWCNPISGHATLYWYQQILGQGPKLLIQFQNNGVVDDSQLPKDRFSAERLKGVDSTLKIQPAKLEDSAVYLCASSLGTRDLRGRYFGPGTRLTVT.

This clonotype came up once. A read error may be the cause here, since a much bigger clone is one base away. The rearrangement uses TRBV28 and TRBJ1-5, with a tentative D call TRBD1 (5 bases). The CDR3 runs 17 residues. Germline CDR1 MDHEN, CDR2 SYDVKM. The CDR3 nucleotides are TGTGCCAGCAGTCCGTTAACGGGGGGACGCTCCAATCAGTCCCAGCATTTT. It yields the protein CASSPLTGGRSNQSQHF.

Note on this clonotype: The germline gene is not matched at one end of the junction; a read error may be the cause. V usage is TRBV16 and J usage is TRBJ1-6; 7 positions match TRBD1. Germline CDR1 is KGHSY and CDR2 is FQNENV. This CDR3 contains 15 residues. CDR3 region: CTSSPRDRYNSPLHF. The CDR3 nucleotides are TGTACCAGCAGCCCACGGGACAGATATAATTCACCCCTTCACTTT.

This clonotype was seen once. At one boundary the junction diverges from the germline segment, which might be a read error. The chain recombines TRBV7-8 with TRBJ2-6, with D perhaps TRBD2 (5 bases). The germline V gene has CDR1 SGHVS and CDR2 FQNEAQ. This CDR3 region has 18 residues. The CDR3 DNA sequence: TGTGCCAGCAGCTTATCGGGGTTGGACTTCTCTGGGGTCAACGTCCTGACTTTC. Its translation is CASSLSGLDFSGVNVLTF.

A remark on this clonotype: Because the CDR3 is missing its conserved closing phenylalanine or tryptophan, this is likely a read error. The chain is built from TRBV12-3 or TRBV12-4 and TRBJ2-5, with D hard to call. The CDR3 covers 14 residues. V was cut by 4 bases and J by 4 bases, with 13 bases left in between. The CDR3 reads CASSYPDSLETQYL. CDR3 bases: TGTGCCAGCAGTTACCCTGACTCCCTAGAGACCCAGTACTTA.

Worth noting for this clonotype: One end of the junction does not line up with germline, which may come from a read error. The V call is TRBV10-3, the J call TRBJ2-5; D remains ambiguous. The V gene's germline CDR1 is ENHRY and CDR2 SYGVKD. The CDR3 has 15 residues. The CDR3 DNA is TGTGCCATCATTGAGTCGGCAACCAGACAAGAGACCCGGTACTTC. It yields the protein CAIIESATRQETRYF.

Of note for this clonotype: The CDR3 does not end in the conserved phenylalanine or tryptophan, so this is likely a read error. This rearrangement joins TRBV11-2 to TRBJ2-7; TRBD2 might be the D (6 bases). Trimming pared 8 bases from V and 4 bases from J, leaving 15 bases between. CDR1 is SGHAT and CDR2 is FQNNGV in the germline V gene. CDR3 size: 13 residues. The CDR3 here is CASVLSSVYEQYS. The CDR3 DNA reads as TGTGCCAGCGTCCTGTCTAGCGTGTACGAGCAGTACTCC.

This clonotype is large. CDR3: CAWNSQGGPEAFF. As DNA, the CDR3 is TGTGCCTGGAACTCCCAAGGGGGCCCTGAAGCTTTCTTT. The rearrangement links TRBV30 to TRBJ1-1, with 7 bases fitting TRBD1. The CDR3 has 13 residues. After removal of 4 bases from V and 6 bases from J, the junction contained 8 bases not matched to a gene. Germline values: CDR1 GTSNPN, CDR2 SVGIG (reference sequence).

Points on this clonotype: Its ends do not fully match the called genes, so a read error is possible. The V gene is TRBV6-5, the J gene TRBJ1-1; 8 bases fit TRBD1. This CDR3 comprises 15 residues. CDR1 and CDR2 from the germline V gene are MNHEY and SVGAGI. The CDR3 DNA sequence: TGTGTCAGCAGTTTAATTCACCCCAGACAGGGGGAAGCTTTCTTT. Protein: CVSSLIHPRQGEAFF.

This clonotype has more than one count but fewer than ten. The rearrangement links TRBV6-1 to TRBJ2-5, with a possible D match to TRBD2 (6 bases). The CDR3 contains 16 residues. Germline-derived CDR1 and CDR2 are MNHNS and SASEGT. In DNA, the CDR3 is TGTGTCAACAGTCTTTACCCTCTGCTGGGAGGAGAGACCCAGTACTTC. As protein: CVNSLYPLLGGETQYF.

This chain links TRBV20-1 with TRBJ2-1; no firm D call. Germline V gene sequence: CDR1 DFQATT, CDR2 SNEGSKA (reference sequence). The CDR3 has 16 residues. Trimming removed 6 bases at V and 0 bases at J, with 18 bases between. In DNA, the CDR3 is TGCAGTGCAAGTCCCCGTGGCGGCAGCTCCTACAATGAGCAGTTCTTC. It specifies CSASPRGGSSYNEQFF.

This clonotype was found once. An end of the junction does not agree with germline; a read error may underlie this. The V call is TRBV11-1, the J call TRBJ2-2; D possibly corresponds to TRBD1 (5 bases). In germline, CDR1 is SGHAT, CDR2 FQDESV (reference sequence). The CDR3 is made up of 16 amino acids. For the CDR3, the DNA is TGTGCCATCAGCAGGGTTATGGCGAGAATGTCCGGGGAGCTGTTTTTT. It yields the protein CAISRVMARMSGELFF.

For this clonotype: The junction differs from germline at one of its ends, possibly a read error. V usage is TRBV13 and J usage is TRBJ1-2; no clear D gene. The CDR3 contains 15 residues. Germline V gives CDR1 PRHDT, CDR2 FYEKMQ (reference sequence). This CDR3 reads CTSRPRDGYGYSYTF. CDR3 DNA sequence: TGTACCAGCAGGCCCCGTGACGGATACGGCTATAGCTACACCTTC.

As for this clonotype: A read error may produce the germline difference seen at one junction end. The chain has TRBV11-2 and TRBJ2-7; D is undetermined. Germline V gene lookup returns CDR1 SGHAT and CDR2 FQNNGV. The CDR3 has 13 amino acids. In nucleotides, the CDR3 is TGTGCCTGCAGCCCCTCGGATACGGGCGTGCAGTACTTC. This sequence encodes CACSPSDTGVQYF.

Details on this clonotype: The germline gene is not matched at one end of the junction; a read error may be the cause. The genes are TRBV4-3 and TRBJ2-7, with TRBD2 matching 7 bases. This CDR3 region has 18 residues. Per germline, CDR1 LGHNA and CDR2 YSLEER. The chain's CDR3 is CVSGQDVTGGHISYEQYF. As DNA, the CDR3 is TGCGTCAGCGGCCAAGATGTGACGGGGGGTCACATTAGCTACGAGCAGTACTTC.

This clonotype has at least ten counts. The chain links TRBV7-9 to TRBJ1-4; no firm D call. The ends were cut back, 5 bases at V and 0 bases at J, with 19 bases in the middle. The germline V gene encodes CDR1 SEHNR and CDR2 FQNEAQ (reference sequence). This CDR3 region has 18 residues. DNA for the CDR3: TGTGCCAGCAGCCCATACGGAGGGTTGAGTGCAACTAATGAAAAACTGTTTTTT. Its translation is CASSPYGGLSATNEKLFF.

In regard to this clonotype: The junction does not match germline at one end; this may be a read error. The rearrangement joins TRBV7-9 to TRBJ2-7; D gene uncertain. In germline, CDR1 is SEHNR, CDR2 FQNEAQ (reference sequence). The CDR3 spans 12 residues. Here the CDR3 DNA reads TGTGCCAGCAGCCAAGAGGCCCACGAGCAGTGCTTC. Its protein product is CASSQEAHEQCF.

Comments on this clonotype: Relative to the germline gene, one junction end is altered; a read error may explain this. The rearrangement joins TRBV4-3 to TRBJ2-3; D is uncertain. The J call may be in error: the DNA end matches TRBJ1-5 better. Germline CDR1 LGHNA, CDR2 YSLEER. This CDR3 comprises 17 residues. The CDR3 region is CVSSQSWAGSSAETQHF. CDR3 sequence (DNA): TGTGTCAGCAGCCAAAGTTGGGCGGGATCCTCCGCAGAAACGCAGCATTTT.

With regard to this clonotype: One junction end does not reproduce the germline sequence, and a read error may be involved. The genes are TRBV4-3 and TRBJ2-7; the match to TRBD2 covers 7 bases. Germline assignment: CDR1 LGHNA and CDR2 YSLEER. This CDR3 spans 18 amino acids. Here the CDR3 reads CTSGQAVTGGHISYEQHF. The CDR3 coding sequence is TGCACCAGCGGCCAAGCTGTGACGGGGGGTCACATTAGCTACGAGCAGCACTTC.

The rearrangement links TRBV5-5 to TRBJ2-7; D is possibly TRBD1 (6 bases). The CDR3 runs 16 residues. CDR1 and CDR2 from the germline V gene are SGHKS and YYEKEE (reference sequence). The V gene lost 8 bases and the J gene lost 2 bases, with 23 bases spanning the gap. The CDR3 protein is CASSTTYRQVPYEQYF. In DNA form, the CDR3 reads TGTGCCAGTAGCACTACCTACCGACAGGTTCCCTACGAGCAGTACTTC.

Concerning this clonotype: One end of the junction does not line up with germline, which may come from a read error. The CDR3 DNA reads TGTGTCAGCAGCTCCCGACTAGCGGGATCTACCGATCAGTACTTC. Amino acid sequence: CVSSSRLAGSTDQYF. J is TRBJ2-7 and V is TRBV7-8; TRBD2 matches 11 bases. The CDR3 totals 15 residues. Germline V gives CDR1 SGHVS, CDR2 FQNEAQ.

Regarding this clonotype: Since the CDR3 does not end with the conserved phenylalanine or tryptophan, this likely comes from a read error. CDR3 sequence reads: CVSIYLETNNYGYTL. The DNA for the CDR3 is TGTGTCAGCATTTATTTGGAGACGAATAACTATGGCTACACCCTC. The V and J genes are TRBV6-6 and TRBJ1-2; D not certain. This CDR3 comprises 15 residues. The germline V gene has CDR1 MNHNY and CDR2 SVGAGI (reference sequence).

With regard to this clonotype: One end of the junction fails to match germline, which may point to a read error. The rearrangement joins TRBV7-9 to TRBJ2-3; 15 bases align to TRBD2. The CDR3 length is 17 residues. The germline V gene encodes CDR1 SEHNR and CDR2 FQNEAQ (reference sequence). In nucleotides, the CDR3 is TGTGTCAGCAGCCCGGGACTAGCGGGAGGCCTCGCAGATACGCAGTATTTT. Its protein product is CVSSPGLAGGLADTQYF.

As for this clonotype: Sequence at one end of the junction differs from germline and may be a read error. This chain joins TRBV6-5 and TRBJ2-2; TRBD1 matches 8 bases. Germline CDR1 is MNHEY and CDR2 is SVGAGI. This CDR3 contains 15 residues. The CDR3 region is CATSSRTGFSGELFF. CDR3 coding DNA: TGTGCCACCAGTTCGCGGACAGGGTTCTCCGGGGAGCTGTTTTTT.